This T cell receptor beta chain stems from a study of blood T cell repertoires in COVID-19. The wider study: Acute and convalescent COVID-19 samples came from the United States, Italy and Spain. T cells, B-cell-depleted T cells, or PBMCs provided the cDNA or gDNA that served as material.

The method was immunoSEQ multiplex PCR; TCRdb's version includes in-frame clones alone and lacks a portion of them. The table has almost 300,000 clones, around 84% seen once. The CDR3 runs to 15 residues. V lost 2 bases and J lost 10; bases outside the gene matches: 9. Germline assignment: CDR1 SGHRS and CDR2 YFSETQ. V gene TRBV5-1 combines with J gene TRBJ1-6; TRBD1 aligns across 7 bases. The sample comprised peripheral blood. This receptor was identified in a man between 65 and 85 years old with acute or convalescent COVID-19. CDR3 nucleotides: TGCGCCAGCAGCTTATCGGGACAGCGACGGTCACCCCTCCACTTT. Its protein product is CASSLSGQRRSPLHF. The full variable domain, in which reference TRBV5-1 and TRBJ1-6 provide the parts outside the CDR3, is KAGVTQTPRYLIKTRGQQVTLSCSPISGHRSVSWYQQTPGQGLQFLFEYFSETQRNKGNFPGRFSGRQFSNSRSEMNVSTLELGDSALYLCASSLSGQRRSPLHFGNGTRLTVT.